What follows are 4 T cell receptor beta chains derived from one specimen sequenced in a study of shared clonotypes between healthy human individuals. Assay used: immunoSEQ multiplex PCR; TCRdb lists only in-frame clones, some missing. The repertoire has roughly 1,000,000 clones, 78% of them found once; the top ten carry 0.5% to 0.65%. The material sequenced was memory CD4+ T cells from PBMCs. Specified subset: CD45RA-negative fraction. The source is a man aged 18 to 29 in good health. Some clones in this sample may be carry-over from other donors' samples.

This chain's CDR3 is CASSPANTGELFF. In nucleotides, the CDR3 is TGCGCCAGCAGCCCAGCGAACACCGGGGAGCTGTTTTTT. V usage is TRBV5-1 and J usage is TRBJ2-2; no clear D. The germline V gene has CDR1 SGHRS and CDR2 YFSETQ. The ends were cut back, 4 bases at V and 0 bases at J, with 4 bases in the middle. The CDR3 sequence is 13 residues long.

In this sample, this clone turned up a few times. CDR3 residues: CASSEDYGYTF. CDR3 nucleotides: TGTGCCAGCAGCGAGGACTATGGCTACACCTTC. V and J are TRBV7-9 and TRBJ1-2; D gene unclear. The length of the CDR3 is 11 residues. Trimming took 5 bases from V and 3 from J, leaving 4 bases between them. Germline V gene data show CDR1 as SEHNR and CDR2 as FQNEAQ (reference sequence). Supplemented by reference TRBV7-9 and TRBJ1-2, the full variable domain reads DTGVSQNPRHKITKRGQNVTFRCDPISEHNRLYWYRQTLGQGPEFLTYFQNEAQLEKSRLLSDRFSAERPKGSFSTLEIQRTEQGDSAMYLCASSEDYGYTFGSGTRLTVV.

This chain uses TRBV2 with TRBJ2-2; the D gene is possibly TRBD2 (5 bases). V gave up 6 bases and J gave up 0 bases, with 14 bases separating them. Germline values: CDR1 SNHLY, CDR2 FYNNEI. The CDR3 contains 16 residues. The CDR3 protein is CASRAYEGANTGELFF. CDR3 nucleotide sequence: TGTGCCAGCAGAGCGTACGAGGGAGCGAACACCGGGGAGCTGTTTTTT.

The DNA of the CDR3 is TGTGCCAGCAGCACGGCCGGGGGTGAGCAGTTCTTC. Its translation: CASSTAGGEQFF. The V and J genes are TRBV2 and TRBJ2-1; weak D call: TRBD2 (6 bases). Germline V gene data show CDR1 as SNHLY and CDR2 as FYNNEI. The CDR3 covers 12 residues. With 6 bases removed from V and 9 bases from J, the gap between germline ends came to 12 bases.